The 24 T cell receptor beta chains below were found in one sample sequenced in a study of blood T cells in healthy people across ages. A second PCR, run for about 6 to 11 cycles, used a sample-barcoded 5' primer plus a J-beta primer mix. TCRdb independently ran MiXCR on the 5' RACE reads; one entry per CDR3 protein. The sample lists roughly 1.9 million distinct CDR3 sequences; 39% were seen once. The source material was blood. These receptors came from a human donor in good health.

The chain recombines TRBV5-8 with TRBJ1-2, with D tentatively TRBD1 (5 bases). The CDR3 runs 13 residues. V lost 6 bases and J lost 2, with 11 bases in between. Germline-derived CDR1 and CDR2 are SGHTS and YDEGEE. The CDR3: CASNNWGNYGYTF. CDR3 sequence (DNA): TGTGCCAGCAACAACTGGGGCAACTATGGCTACACCTTC. Filled out from reference TRBV5-8 and TRBJ1-2, the complete variable domain reads EAGVTQSPTHLIKTRGQQATLRCSPISGHTSVYWYQQALGLGLQFLLWYDEGEERNRGNFPPRFSGRQFPNYSSELNVNALELEDSALYLCASNNWGNYGYTFGSGTRLTVV.

This sequence joins TRBV21-1 and TRBJ1-2; the D call in the table, TRBD1, was not verified against the DNA. TRBV21-1 is a known pseudogene. This CDR3 region has 16 residues. CDR3 residues: CASSKGVDGTNYGYTF. CDR3 bases: TGTGCCAGCAGCAAGGGGGTGGATGGGACTAACTATGGCTACACCTTC.

This clonotype came up a few times. The chain employs TRBV15 and TRBJ2-7, with no clear D. Germline V gene lookup returns CDR1 LNHNV and CDR2 YYDKDF (reference sequence). V lost 0 bases, J lost 0 bases, and 12 bases lay in between. The CDR3 has 16 amino acids. The DNA for the CDR3 is TGTGCCACCAGCAGAGACTTGGGTCAGGTCTCCTACGAGCAGTACTTC. It is translated as CATSRDLGQVSYEQYF.

This clonotype was counted ten times or more. The chain uses TRBV29-1 and TRBJ2-7, with D perhaps assigned TRBD1 or TRBD2 (6 bases each). V lost 4 bases to trimming and J lost 4 bases, with 17 bases between them. The CDR3 length is 14 residues. The V gene's germline CDR1 is SQVTM and CDR2 ANQGSEA. CDR3 sequence: CSVGVEGGLYEQYF. CDR3 sequence (DNA): TGCAGCGTTGGAGTCGAGGGGGGACTTTACGAGCAGTACTTC.

The chain links TRBV12-3 or TRBV12-4 to TRBJ1-2; D is undetermined. With 5 bases removed from V and 3 bases from J, the gap between germline ends came to 10 bases. The CDR3 sequence is 13 residues long. CDR3 in amino acids: CASSLDAYYGYTF. CDR3 nucleotide sequence: TGTGCCAGCAGTCTGGACGCCTACTATGGCTACACCTTC.

The rearrangement uses TRBV6-5 and TRBJ1-1; the match to TRBD1 covers 7 bases. In germline, CDR1 is MNHEY, CDR2 SVGAGI. V shed 4 bases and J 0 bases; nucleotides not matched to a gene: 5. The length of the CDR3 is 15 residues. Written as DNA, the CDR3 is TGTGCCAGCAGTTCTAGGGGGCTTGTGAACACTGAAGCTTTCTTT. Translation: CASSSRGLVNTEAFF.

The chain employs TRBV4-2 and TRBJ2-3; maybe TRBD1 (5 bases). This CDR3 region has 15 residues. V dropped 3 bases and J dropped 3 bases, with 13 bases sitting between them. From germline, CDR1 is LGHNA and CDR2 YNFKEQ. CDR3 loop: CASSHDFQGTDTQYF. CDR3 nucleotides: TGTGCCAGCAGCCATGACTTCCAGGGAACAGATACGCAGTATTTT.

Notes on this clonotype: At one end, the junction sequence differs from germline, possibly due to a read error. The chain's CDR3 is CASSSSSRQETQYF. DNA for the CDR3: TGTGCCAGCAGCTCCTCCTCCCGTCAAGAGACCCAGTACTTC. The chain employs TRBV5-1 and TRBJ2-5; D gene unclear. Germline V gene lookup returns CDR1 SGHRS and CDR2 YFSETQ. The CDR3 is made up of 14 amino acids. The full variable domain, in which reference TRBV5-1 and TRBJ2-5 provide the parts outside the CDR3, is KAGVTQTPRYLIKTRGQQVTLSCSPISGHRSVSWYQQTPGQGLQFLFEYFSETQRNKGNFPGRFSGRQFSNSRSEMNVSTLELGDSALYLCASSSSSRQETQYFGPGTRLLVL.

This clonotype has ten or more counts. J is TRBJ2-7 and V is TRBV27; 8 bases match TRBD2. Germline-derived CDR1 and CDR2 are MNHEY and SMNVEV (reference sequence). Trimming took 2 bases from V and 3 from J; bases not matched to a gene: 3. This CDR3 has 14 amino acids. CDR3 sequence (DNA): TGTGCCAGCAGTTTAGCGGGGGGATACTACGAGCAGTACTTC. Protein sequence: CASSLAGGYYEQYF.

This clonotype appeared a few times. This rearrangement joins TRBV7-9 to TRBJ1-1, with D maybe TRBD1 (6 bases). Germline CDR1 reads SEHNR; CDR2 reads FQNEAQ (reference sequence). Trimming removed 5 bases at V and 9 bases at J, with 13 bases between. The length of the CDR3 is 12 residues. CDR3 in DNA: TGTGCCAGCAGCCACTTCACAGGGAAAGCTTTCTTT. Translation: CASSHFTGKAFF.

This clonotype showed up just once. This chain connects TRBV5-1 to TRBJ2-4; TRBD2 matches at 8 bases. The junction had 4 bases not matched to a gene; V was cut back by 2 bases and J by 6 bases. Germline V CDR1 and CDR2: SGHRS, YFSETQ. The CDR3 covers 14 residues. The CDR3 DNA follows: TGCGCCAGCAGCTTTAGCGGGGAGGGAAACATTCAGTACTTC. Translating gives CASSFSGEGNIQYF.

This chain uses TRBV6-2 or TRBV6-3 with TRBJ2-7, with a tentative D call TRBD2 (7 bases). Trimming stripped 4 bases from V and 0 bases from J, with 16 bases between. The CDR3 is 16 amino acids. Germline V gene sequence: CDR1 MNHEY, CDR2 SVGEGT. The CDR3 nucleotides are TGTGCCAGCAGTTTTGGGACCGGGGGGCTCTCCTACGAGCAGTACTTC. It codes for CASSFGTGGLSYEQYF.

This clonotype appeared once. V and J are TRBV6-1 and TRBJ2-7, with 10 bases identical to TRBD1. J lost 2 bases, V lost 4 bases, and 8 bases had no gene match. The CDR3 consists of 16 residues. Per the germline V gene, CDR1 is MNHNS and CDR2 is SASEGT. CDR3 in amino acids: CASSVQAGTGAYEQYF. CDR3 sequence (DNA): TGTGCCAGCAGTGTTCAAGCCGGGACAGGGGCCTACGAGCAGTACTTC.

This clonotype was observed at least ten times. This chain uses TRBV4-3 with TRBJ2-5; tentatively, D is TRBD2 (6 bases). V lost 0 bases and J 5 bases, leaving 10 bases between the germline ends. The CDR3 sequence is 14 residues long. Germline V lookup: CDR1 LGHNA, CDR2 YSLEER. In DNA, the CDR3 is TGCGCCAGCAGCCAAGATGGAAGCGGGGAGACCCAGTACTTC. The encoded protein is CASSQDGSGETQYF.

V gene TRBV6-4 combines with J gene TRBJ2-3; tentatively, D is TRBD2 (6 bases). Germline CDR1 and CDR2: MRHNA and SNTAGT. CDR3 length: 14 amino acids. Trimming shortened V by 5 bases and J by 6 bases, and 15 bases separated the two germline ends. CDR3 nucleotide sequence: TGTGCCAGCAGTCCAGGGACTCTCAGGGATACGCAGTATTTT. Translation gives CASSPGTLRDTQYF.

A remark on this clonotype: A single base separates this from a much larger clone, so it may be a read error. V is TRBV7-6 and J is TRBJ1-2, with 9 positions matching TRBD1. CDR1 is SGHVS, CDR2 FNYEAQ, per germline. The CDR3 consists of 19 residues. Written as DNA, the CDR3 is TGTGCCAGCAGCCAATTAGTGGGACAGGGAAAAATGGGGGACTATGGCCACACCTTC. Translation gives CASSQLVGQGKMGDYGHTF.

This clonotype has only a few counts. The rearrangement uses TRBV27 and TRBJ2-5; D remains ambiguous. CDR3 length equals 14 residues. V lost 6 bases and J lost 2, with 13 bases in between. Per germline, CDR1 MNHEY and CDR2 SMNVEV (reference sequence). CDR3 bases: TGTGCCAGCAGCCGCGGTCGGTTTCAAGAGACCCAGTACTTC. It encodes CASSRGRFQETQYF.

A single count supports this clonotype. The chain recombines TRBV20-1 with TRBJ1-2, with D hard to call. Looked up from germline, CDR1 is DFQATT and CDR2 is SNEGSKA (reference sequence). The V gene lost 0 bases and the J gene lost 2 bases, with 16 bases spanning the gap. The CDR3 is made up of 16 amino acids. The CDR3 nucleotides are TGCAGTGCTAGAGACCTGACCAAAGTTGAAAACTATGGCTACACCTTC. Residues: CSARDLTKVENYGYTF.

This sequence joins TRBV6-7 and TRBJ1-5; the D gene is possibly TRBD1 (5 bases). TRBV6-7 belongs to the ORF category, with a function that is uncertain. CDR3 length: 13 residues. V lost 10 bases, J lost 7 bases, and 17 bases lay in between. CDR3 sequence reads: CATLRSGRQPQHF. The CDR3 DNA reads as TGTGCCACCCTCCGTTCAGGGAGGCAGCCCCAGCATTTT.

J is TRBJ1-1 and V is TRBV5-1, with D uncertain. The CDR3 covers 14 residues. Trimming shortened V by 4 bases and J by 4 bases, and 14 bases separated the two germline ends. Germline-derived CDR1 and CDR2 are SGHRS and YFSETQ. The CDR3 spells CASSLTEGATEAFF. Written as DNA, the CDR3 is TGCGCCAGCAGCCTTACGGAGGGCGCCACTGAAGCTTTCTTT.

Turning to this clonotype: The junction departs from germline at one end; a sequencing error may be responsible. Here the CDR3 DNA reads TGTGCCAGCAGTTCCGGGGTCAGCGAAAACCTGTTTTTT. Protein: CASSSGVSENLFF. The rearrangement links TRBV6-6 to TRBJ1-4; no definite D call. The germline V gene has CDR1 MNHNY and CDR2 SVGAGI (reference sequence). The CDR3 is made up of 13 amino acids.

This clonotype has a handful of counts. This rearrangement joins TRBV4-3 to TRBJ2-7, with D possibly being TRBD1 or TRBD2 (5 bases each). The V end lost 3 bases, the J end lost 10 bases, and 19 bases lay between the germline ends. This CDR3 has 14 amino acids. Looked up from germline, CDR1 is LGHNA and CDR2 is YSLEER. The CDR3 loop reads CASSHQTTDSAQYF. Here the CDR3 DNA reads TGCGCCAGCAGCCACCAGACTACCGACAGTGCCCAGTACTTC.

A few counts support this clonotype. The chain couples TRBV5-1 to TRBJ2-7; 10 bases are shared with TRBD2. The CDR3 spans 16 residues. Per the germline V gene, CDR1 is SGHRS and CDR2 is YFSETQ. The J segment lost 5 bases and the V segment lost 2 bases, leaving 10 bases of the junction unmatched. The CDR3 nucleotides are TGCGCCAGCAGCTTTGCACTAGCGGGGCCGCCCCACGAGCAGTACTTC. Translation: CASSFALAGPPHEQYF.

The J gene is TRBJ1-6, the V gene TRBV6-6; a weak D match, TRBD1 (5 bases). This CDR3 region has 15 residues. Germline CDR1 reads MNHNY; CDR2 reads SVGAGI (reference sequence). Trimming pared 8 bases from V and 7 bases from J, leaving 18 bases between. This chain's CDR3 is CASYETAGGNSPLHF. CDR3 nucleotide sequence: TGTGCCAGCTATGAAACGGCCGGGGGGAATTCACCCCTCCACTTT.